This T cell receptor (beta chain) comes out of a study of OX40 agonist ivuxolimab in advanced cancers. Study-level background: Ivuxolimab was an agonistic, fully human IgG2 monoclonal antibody directed against OX40 (CD134), a costimulatory receptor. Intravenous ivuxolimab was administered to patients every 2 weeks at six dose levels: 0.01, 0.1, 0.3, 1.5, 3 and 10 mg/kg. Of the approximately 50 dose-escalation patients, hepatocellular carcinoma was present in roughly 19, melanoma in approximately 15, renal cell carcinoma in 9 and head and neck cancer in 9. In the dose-escalation cohort, around four fifths of patients were male, and the mean age was approximately 60 years, with a range of roughly 20 to 80. Prior anti-PD-1, anti-PD-L1 or anti-CTLA-4 therapy was permitted, and approximately 42% of dose-escalation patients had received checkpoint inhibitors. Partial responses were achieved by three dose-escalation patients, of whom one had hepatocellular carcinoma and two had cutaneous melanoma. Peripheral TCRbeta sequencing was intended to test whether TCR sequence diversity was altered and clonal T-cell expansion was caused by ivuxolimab. The monotherapy dose-escalation portion (N = 52 patients) of the phase I ivuxolimab trial is reported in the paper. The investigation overall reported the following: At doses of 0.1 to 3.0 mg/kg, clonal expansion of both CD4+ and CD8+ T cells in blood was seen between baseline and week 6. Low levels of normalized T-cell clonal expansion were also seen in some patients who did not respond. In the 0.1-3.0 mg/kg groups, partial responders were among the patients with the lowest normalized peripheral clonal expansion, particularly in CD8+ T cells. The antigen specificity of the peripheral T cells that underwent clonal expansion was not determined. On average, CD8+ T cells showed more expanded clones than CD4+ T cells after ivuxolimab.

For sequencing of the TCRbeta CDR3 region, genomic DNA was extracted from the sorted cells. TCRbeta CDR3 regions were sequenced using the immunoSEQ Assay. In its TCRdb copy, this immuneACCESS table keeps in-frame sequences only and misses some clones. Where compared with another copy, unresolved V genes explain less than half of these, and the others have no known cause. The sample table lists 45,000 or so clones, less than 90% of them with a count of one. The top ten clones comprise about 6.8% of the sample. The cysteine opens and the phenylalanine closes a CDR3 of 14 amino acids. The CDR3 DNA has 42 bases and is translated from base 1. V was cut back by 2 bases and J by 7 bases, leaving a gap of 12 bases between them. The CDR1 and CDR2 encoded by the germline V gene (reference sequence) are GTSNPN and SVGIG. In the case of this clone: It lacks a known antigen. No base-level quality is on record; no much larger clone is a single base apart.

The trial excluded patients who had a history of autoimmune disease or were on systemic immunosuppression. In every dose cohort, peripheral blood was drawn for TCR sequencing at baseline, cycle 4 day 1, and cycle 7 day 1. Samples came from an open-label, multicenter, first-in-human phase I dose-escalation trial of ivuxolimab. Adults with locally advanced or metastatic melanoma, renal cell, hepatocellular, or head and neck squamous cell carcinoma were enrolled in the trial. Before TCR sequencing, CD4+ T cells and CD8+ T cells from peripheral blood were sorted into separate populations. The receptor was derived from an adult with an advanced solid tumor such as melanoma, head and neck, liver or kidney cancer. Source: CD4+ or CD8+ T cells sorted from blood, taken in a trial of the OX40 agonist ivuxolimab. The chain employs TRBV30 and TRBJ1-6; TRBD1 is possibly the D segment (5 matching bases). The nucleotides are TGTGCCTGGAGTATGGGGACGGCCAATTCACCCCTCCACTTT. The translation is CAWSMGTANSPLHF.